Listed here are 8 T cell receptor beta chains from one sample, sequenced in a study of shared clonotypes between healthy human individuals. Sequenced by immunoSEQ multiplex PCR; TCRdb stores in-frame clones only, minus some. The data contain 2 million to 2.5 million clones, around 90% of them singletons. Sequencing input: naive CD4+ T cells from PBMCs. Subset meaning: CD45RA+ positively selected. Every receptor here comes from a man younger than 35 in good health. Some clones in this sample may be carry-over from other donors' samples.

This chain connects TRBV28 to TRBJ2-1; 9 bases match TRBD2. The ends lost 9 bases at V and 1 base at J; junction bases unmatched: 7. This CDR3 spans 15 amino acids. Germline loops: CDR1 MDHEN, CDR2 SYDVKM. CDR3 DNA: TGTGCCAGTCAAGCGGGAGGTGGATCCTACAATGAGCAGTTCTTC. It specifies CASQAGGGSYNEQFF. Full variable domain (outside the CDR3, taken from reference TRBV28 and TRBJ2-1): DVKVTQSSRYLVKRTGEKVFLECVQDMDHENMFWYRQDPGLGLRLIYFSYDVKMKEKGDIPEGYSVSREKKERFSLILESASTNQTSMYLCASQAGGGSYNEQFFGPGTRLTVL.

V is TRBV15 and J is TRBJ1-5; D is unresolved. V was trimmed by 4 bases and J by 2 bases, leaving 6 bases between them. The germline CDR1 and CDR2 sequences are LNHNV and YYDKDF (reference sequence). There are 13 residues in the CDR3. CDR3 amino acids: CATSIVGNQPQHF. As DNA, the CDR3 is TGTGCCACCAGCATCGTGGGCAATCAGCCCCAGCATTTT. Filled out from reference TRBV15 and TRBJ1-5, the complete variable domain reads DAMVIQNPRYQVTQFGKPVTLSCSQTLNHNVMYWYQQKSSQAPKLLFHYYDKDFNNEADTPDNFQSRRPNTSFCFLDIRSPGLGDTAMYLCATSIVGNQPQHFGDGTRLSIL.

Notes on this clone: Other nucleotide sequences from this sample produce the same CDR3. The rearrangement uses TRBV6-5 and TRBJ2-1; D is ambiguous. Germline loops: CDR1 MNHEY, CDR2 SVGAGI. This CDR3 has 15 amino acids. V shed 4 bases and J shed 0 bases, with 10 bases lying between them. The CDR3: CASSSGQSSYNEQFF. In nucleotides, the CDR3 is TGTGCCAGCAGTTCGGGCCAGAGCTCCTACAATGAGCAGTTCTTC.

The chain recombines TRBV18 with TRBJ2-1; 9 bases agree with TRBD2. The V segment lost 4 bases and the J segment 6 bases; nucleotides outside the gene matches: 13. From germline, CDR1 is KGHSH and CDR2 LQKENI. This CDR3 spans 17 amino acids. The CDR3 sequence: CASSRSLLQREANEQFF. The CDR3 DNA is TGTGCCAGCTCACGGTCTCTCCTGCAGCGGGAGGCCAATGAGCAGTTCTTC.

The V and J genes are TRBV5-4 and TRBJ2-2; 8 bases are a match to TRBD2. The ends lost 6 bases at V and 1 base at J; junction bases unmatched: 5. The CDR3 has 15 residues. Germline V gene lookup returns CDR1 SGHNT and CDR2 YYREEE (reference sequence). This CDR3 reads CASTPAGGNTGELFF. CDR3 nucleotide sequence: TGTGCCAGCACCCCCGCGGGAGGGAACACCGGGGAGCTGTTTTTT.

This sequence joins TRBV7-6 and TRBJ2-1; 9 nucleotides line up with TRBD2. The V gene's germline CDR1 is SGHVS and CDR2 FNYEAQ. This CDR3 region has 15 residues. With 5 bases clipped from V and 4 bases from J, the junction kept 6 bases outside the gene matches. The CDR3 nucleotides read TGTGCCAGCAGCACAGCTGCGGGAGGGTACAATGAGCAGTTCTTC. As protein: CASSTAAGGYNEQFF.

V is TRBV27 and J is TRBJ2-7; perhaps TRBD1 as D (6 bases). Per the germline V gene, CDR1 is MNHEY and CDR2 is SMNVEV (reference sequence). The CDR3 extends over 15 amino acids. V gave up 7 bases and J gave up 2 bases, with 18 bases separating them. The CDR3 reads CASTPSGQKTYEQYF. In DNA form, the CDR3 reads TGTGCCAGCACCCCTTCTGGACAGAAAACCTACGAGCAGTACTTC.

This rearrangement joins TRBV5-1 to TRBJ2-3; possibly TRBD1 for D (5 bases). Trimming removed 1 base from V and 6 bases from J, with 12 bases in between. Germline loops: CDR1 SGHRS, CDR2 YFSETQ. The CDR3 covers 14 residues. CDR3 sequence (DNA): TGCGCCAGCAGCTTGTTTGCAGGGATCGATACGCAGTATTTT. Translated, it gives CASSLFAGIDTQYF.